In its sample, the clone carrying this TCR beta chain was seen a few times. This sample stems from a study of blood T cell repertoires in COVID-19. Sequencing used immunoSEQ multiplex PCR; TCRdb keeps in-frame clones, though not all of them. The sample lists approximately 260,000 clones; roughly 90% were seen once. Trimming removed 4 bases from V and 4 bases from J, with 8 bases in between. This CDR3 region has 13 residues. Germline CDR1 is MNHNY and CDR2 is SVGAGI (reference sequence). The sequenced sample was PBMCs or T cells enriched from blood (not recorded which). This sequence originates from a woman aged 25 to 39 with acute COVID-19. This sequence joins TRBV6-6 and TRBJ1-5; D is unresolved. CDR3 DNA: TGTGCCAGCAGTTCGGGTTTAAATCAGCCCCAGCATTTT. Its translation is CASSSGLNQPQHF.